These 20 T cell receptor beta chains originate from one sample sequenced in a study of technical replicates of blood from several donors. The table came from immunoSEQ multiplex PCR; TCRdb's copy has only in-frame clones and leaves some out. The repertoire has roughly 90,000 clones, almost 97% of them found once; the top ten carry 0.36%. Specimen: T cells isolated from PBMCs. These receptors originate from a human donor in good health.

This chain connects TRBV19 to TRBJ2-1, with TRBD2 matching over 9 bases. With V trimmed by 3 bases and J by 4 bases, 19 bases remained unmatched. Germline V gene sequence: CDR1 LNHDA, CDR2 SQIVND (reference sequence). This CDR3 contains 20 residues. CDR3 nucleotides: TGTGCCAGTAGTATGGAGGGTTCAGGGGGTCTAGCGGGATCATACAATGAGCAGTTCTTC. The encoded protein is CASSMEGSGGLAGSYNEQFF.

This chain uses TRBV13 with TRBJ1-5; 7 bases agree with TRBD1. The V gene's germline CDR1 is PRHDT and CDR2 FYEKMQ (reference sequence). V shed 2 bases and J 5 bases; nucleotides not matched to a gene: 12. The CDR3 spans 17 residues. CDR3: CASSLTTLTGADQPQHF. CDR3 sequence (DNA): TGTGCCAGCAGCTTAACGACCCTTACAGGGGCCGATCAGCCCCAGCATTTT.

With regard to this clone: Other DNA sequences from this sample encode an identical CDR3 as well. V is TRBV5-1 and J is TRBJ2-3, with D possibly TRBD1 on 5 matching bases. The length of the CDR3 is 14 residues. V was shortened by 0 bases and J by 2 bases, with 7 bases between the two germline ends. Per the germline V gene, CDR1 is SGHRS and CDR2 is YFSETQ. CDR3 loop: CASSLGQSTDTQYF. CDR3 DNA sequence: TGCGCCAGCAGCTTGGGACAGTCCACAGATACGCAGTATTTT.

The J gene is TRBJ2-3, the V gene TRBV18; D possibly corresponds to TRBD2 (6 bases). The germline CDR1 and CDR2 sequences are KGHSH and LQKENI. V shed 8 bases and J shed 1 base, with 16 bases lying between them. The CDR3 spans 15 residues. DNA of the CDR3: TGTGCCAGCACCCGTGGAGGGAGCGGCACAGATACGCAGTATTTT. It is translated as CASTRGGSGTDTQYF.

The V gene is TRBV7-2, the J gene TRBJ1-1; 7 nucleotides align to TRBD1. Looked up from germline, CDR1 is SGHTA and CDR2 is FQGNSA. V shed 0 bases, J shed 5 bases, and the junction held 9 bases outside the gene matches. There are 16 residues in the CDR3. The chain's CDR3 is CASSLALEGAGTEAFF. DNA for the CDR3: TGTGCCAGCAGCTTAGCGCTAGAGGGGGCGGGAACTGAAGCTTTCTTT.

The chain has TRBV5-6 and TRBJ1-1; D gene uncertain. The germline gives CDR1 SGHDT, CDR2 YYEEEE. V was cut by 2 bases and J by 6 bases, with 8 bases left in between. CDR3 size: 12 residues. CDR3 nucleotides: TGTGCCAGCAGCTTACGGGAGCCTGAAGCTTTCTTT. It is translated as CASSLREPEAFF.

The genes are TRBV4-1 and TRBJ2-6; perhaps TRBD2 as D (5 bases). Trimming shortened V by 4 bases and J by 0 bases, and 7 bases separated the two germline ends. From germline, CDR1 is MGHRA and CDR2 YSYEKL. This CDR3 comprises 15 residues. CDR3 sequence: CASSPRDSGANVLTF. The DNA for the CDR3 is TGCGCCAGCAGCCCGAGGGACTCTGGGGCCAACGTCCTGACTTTC.

The rearrangement joins TRBV9 to TRBJ2-7; unclear D gene. The CDR3 contains 14 residues. V was clipped by 2 bases and J by 2 bases, with 11 bases between them. The germline V gene has CDR1 SGDLS and CDR2 YYNGEE. CDR3 nucleotides: TGTGCCAGCAGCGTCGCCGAAGCTGCCTACGAGCAGTACTTC. This sequence encodes CASSVAEAAYEQYF.

The CDR3 nucleotides read TGCGCCAGCAGCCAGGATACTAGCGGTCCTTACAATGAGCAGTTCTTC. This gives the protein CASSQDTSGPYNEQFF. The chain carries TRBV4-3 and TRBJ2-1, with 8 bases identical to TRBD2. Germline CDR1 and CDR2: LGHNA and YSLEER. V lost 3 bases and J lost 4; bases outside the gene matches: 8. The CDR3 spans 16 residues.

The chain combines TRBV29-1 with TRBJ2-7, with 7 nucleotides matching TRBD2. The trim removed 1 base at V and 6 bases at J, leaving 3 bases unmatched. This CDR3 has 12 residues. Germline CDR1 and CDR2: SQVTM and ANQGSEA. The CDR3 spells CSVEVGGAEQYF. CDR3 nucleotides: TGCAGCGTTGAAGTGGGAGGGGCCGAGCAGTACTTC.

The chain couples TRBV2 to TRBJ2-1; 12 bases line up with TRBD2. V was pared by 2 bases and J by 7 bases, with 9 bases of the junction left unmatched. CDR1 and CDR2 (germline): SNHLY, FYNNEI. The CDR3 length is 17 residues. CDR3 sequence: CASSELRTSGITNEQFF. In nucleotides, the CDR3 is TGTGCCAGCAGTGAACTTAGGACTAGCGGGATAACTAATGAGCAGTTCTTC. The entire variable domain, with the rest obtained from reference TRBV2 and TRBJ2-1, is as follows: EPEVTQTPSHQVTQMGQEVILRCVPISNHLYFYWYRQILGQKVEFLVSFYNNEISEKSEIFDDQFSVERPDGSNFTLKIRSTKLEDSAMYFCASSELRTSGITNEQFFGPGTRLTVL.

The gene calls are TRBV5-5 and TRBJ1-1; D is uncertain. This CDR3 region has 15 residues. Trimming shortened V by 2 bases and J by 3 bases, and 14 bases separated the two germline ends. Per germline, CDR1 SGHKS and CDR2 YYEKEE (reference sequence). CDR3 sequence reads: CASSLSWREDTEAFF. The CDR3 region has the DNA TGTGCCAGCAGCTTATCTTGGAGGGAGGACACTGAAGCTTTCTTT.

This sequence joins TRBV9 and TRBJ2-1; the match to TRBD2 covers 15 bases. Germline V gene lookup returns CDR1 SGDLS and CDR2 YYNGEE. Losses at the gene ends were 4 bases for V and 0 bases for J; bases not matched to a gene: 8. The CDR3 extends over 19 amino acids. CDR3 residues: CASSPGTSGRSASYNEQFF. CDR3 DNA: TGTGCCAGCAGCCCCGGGACTAGCGGGAGGTCCGCCTCCTACAATGAGCAGTTCTTC.

The chain couples TRBV27 to TRBJ2-7, with 7 bases matching TRBD1. J was trimmed by 6 bases and V by 3 bases; bases with no gene match: 8. The CDR3 covers 14 residues. Germline lookup yields CDR1 MNHEY and CDR2 SMNVEV (reference sequence). The CDR3 coding sequence is TGTGCCAGCAGTTTTATAGGGGGCGCGGGCGAGCAGTACTTC. It is translated as CASSFIGGAGEQYF.

The DNA for the CDR3 is TGCGCCAGCAGCCAAACACCGGGACTAGCGTTCACAGATACGCAGTATTTT. Translation gives CASSQTPGLAFTDTQYF. J is TRBJ2-3 and V is TRBV4-1; 10 positions agree with TRBD2. CDR1 MGHRA and CDR2 YSYEKL come from the germline V gene. The CDR3 contains 17 residues. The V and J ends lost 2 bases and 2 bases, in that order; junction bases with no gene match: 7.

The chain couples TRBV9 to TRBJ2-2; 7 nucleotides agree with TRBD1. The CDR3 has 14 amino acids. Germline values: CDR1 SGDLS, CDR2 YYNGEE. With V trimmed by 3 bases and J by 6 bases, 5 bases remained unmatched. In DNA form, the CDR3 reads TGTGCCAGCAGCGGCCCCACAGGGGCCGGGGAGCTGTTTTTT. This encodes CASSGPTGAGELFF.

The V and J genes are TRBV25-1 and TRBJ1-5; 8 bases are a match to TRBD1. The J segment lost 6 bases and the V segment lost 3 bases, leaving 7 bases of the junction unmatched. From germline, CDR1 is MGHDK and CDR2 SYGVNS. The CDR3 consists of 15 residues. CDR3 residues: CASSDIQGDFQPQHF. The CDR3 nucleotides are TGTGCCAGCAGTGACATACAGGGGGACTTTCAGCCCCAGCATTTT.

The CDR3 loop reads CASSPGGQGTTHGYTF. Here the CDR3 DNA reads TGCGCCAGCAGCCCGGGCGGACAGGGTACGACCCATGGCTACACCTTC. The genes are TRBV4-1 and TRBJ1-2; 8 bases map to TRBD1. The V gene end was trimmed by 4 bases and the J gene end by 6 bases; junction bases not matched to a gene: 13. Germline V CDR1 and CDR2: MGHRA, YSYEKL. This CDR3 region has 16 residues.

This clone was detected only a few times. J is TRBJ1-1 and V is TRBV30; TRBD1 matches at 9 bases. V gave up 1 base and J gave up 0 bases; unmatched junction bases: 9. Germline CDR1 reads GTSNPN; CDR2 reads SVGIG (reference sequence). The CDR3 covers 17 residues. CDR3 nucleotides: TGTGCCTGGAGTGATGACAGGGGGTTAACCATGAACACTGAAGCTTTCTTT. Translating it yields CAWSDDRGLTMNTEAFF.

This chain uses TRBV5-1 with TRBJ1-2; TRBD1 might be the D (5 bases). Between the trimmed V and J ends, which lost 0 bases and 8 bases, there was a span of 17 bases. CDR1 and CDR2 (germline): SGHRS, YFSETQ. The length of the CDR3 is 15 residues. The CDR3 nucleotides read TGCGCCAGCAGCTTGGACGGGCAGGGAAGTAGAGGCTACACCTTC. As protein: CASSLDGQGSRGYTF.